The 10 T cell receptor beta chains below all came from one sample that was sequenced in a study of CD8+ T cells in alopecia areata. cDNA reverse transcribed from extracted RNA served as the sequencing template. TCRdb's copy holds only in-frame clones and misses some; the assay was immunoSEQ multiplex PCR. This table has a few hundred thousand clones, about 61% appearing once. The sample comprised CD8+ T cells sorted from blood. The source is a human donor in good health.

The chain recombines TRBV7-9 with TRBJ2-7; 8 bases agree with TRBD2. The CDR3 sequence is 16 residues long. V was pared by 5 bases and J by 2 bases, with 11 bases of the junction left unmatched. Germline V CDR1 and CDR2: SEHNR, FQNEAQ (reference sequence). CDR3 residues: CASSAPPGGSTYEQYF. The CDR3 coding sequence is TGTGCCAGCAGCGCCCCTCCGGGGGGGTCAACCTACGAGCAGTACTTC.

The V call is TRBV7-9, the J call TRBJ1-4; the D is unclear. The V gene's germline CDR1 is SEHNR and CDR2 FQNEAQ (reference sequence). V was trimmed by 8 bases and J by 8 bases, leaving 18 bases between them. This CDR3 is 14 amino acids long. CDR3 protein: CASEPTDSLEKLFF. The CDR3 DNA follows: TGTGCCAGCGAACCTACAGATTCCTTAGAAAAACTGTTTTTT.

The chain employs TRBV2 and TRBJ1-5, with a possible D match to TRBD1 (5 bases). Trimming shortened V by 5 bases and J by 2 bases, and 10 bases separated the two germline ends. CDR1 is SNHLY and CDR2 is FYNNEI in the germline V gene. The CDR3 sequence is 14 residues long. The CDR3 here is CASSPMGGNQPQHF. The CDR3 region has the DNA TGTGCCAGCAGTCCTATGGGGGGCAATCAGCCCCAGCATTTT.

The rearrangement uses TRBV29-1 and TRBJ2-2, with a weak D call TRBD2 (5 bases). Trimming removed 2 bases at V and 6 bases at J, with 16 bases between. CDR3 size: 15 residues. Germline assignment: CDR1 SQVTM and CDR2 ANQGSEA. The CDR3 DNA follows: TGCAGCGTTGAATTGCCCGGGGAGAAGCCCGGGGAGCTGTTTTTT. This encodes CSVELPGEKPGELFF.

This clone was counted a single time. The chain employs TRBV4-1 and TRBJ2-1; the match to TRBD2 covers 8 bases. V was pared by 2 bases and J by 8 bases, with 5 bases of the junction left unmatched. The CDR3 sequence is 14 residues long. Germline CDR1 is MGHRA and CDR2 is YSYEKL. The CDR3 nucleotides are TGCGCCAGCAGCCAACCAACGGGGGGGGATGAGCAGTTCTTC. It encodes CASSQPTGGDEQFF.

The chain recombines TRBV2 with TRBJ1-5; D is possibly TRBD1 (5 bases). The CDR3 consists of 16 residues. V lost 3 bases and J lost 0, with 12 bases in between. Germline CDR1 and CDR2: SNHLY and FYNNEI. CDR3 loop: CASSEGGGLSNQPQHF. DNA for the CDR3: TGTGCCAGCAGTGAGGGCGGGGGTCTTAGCAATCAGCCCCAGCATTTT.

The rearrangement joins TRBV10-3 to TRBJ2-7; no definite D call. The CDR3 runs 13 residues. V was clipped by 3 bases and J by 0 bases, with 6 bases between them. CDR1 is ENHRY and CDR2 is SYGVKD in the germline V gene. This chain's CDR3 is CAISDLNSYEQYF. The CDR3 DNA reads TGTGCCATCAGTGATCTCAACTCCTACGAGCAGTACTTC.

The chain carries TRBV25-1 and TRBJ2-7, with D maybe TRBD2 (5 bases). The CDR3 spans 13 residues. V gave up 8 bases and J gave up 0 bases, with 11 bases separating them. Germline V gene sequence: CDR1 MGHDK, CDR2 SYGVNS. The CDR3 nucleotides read TGTGCCAGCGGACTTGGACTCTCCTACGAGCAGTACTTC. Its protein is CASGLGLSYEQYF.

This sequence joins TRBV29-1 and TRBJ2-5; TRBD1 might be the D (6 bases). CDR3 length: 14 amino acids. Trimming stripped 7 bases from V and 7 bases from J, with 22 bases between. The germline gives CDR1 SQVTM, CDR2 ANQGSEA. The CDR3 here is CSADPGQGGVTQYF. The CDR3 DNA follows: TGCAGCGCGGACCCGGGACAAGGAGGTGTGACCCAGTACTTC.

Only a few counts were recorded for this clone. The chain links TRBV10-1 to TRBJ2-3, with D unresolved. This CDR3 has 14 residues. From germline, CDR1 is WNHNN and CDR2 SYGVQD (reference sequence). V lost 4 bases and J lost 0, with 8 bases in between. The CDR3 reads CASSVDLSTDTQYF. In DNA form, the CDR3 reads TGCGCCAGCAGTGTCGACCTCAGCACAGATACGCAGTATTTT.